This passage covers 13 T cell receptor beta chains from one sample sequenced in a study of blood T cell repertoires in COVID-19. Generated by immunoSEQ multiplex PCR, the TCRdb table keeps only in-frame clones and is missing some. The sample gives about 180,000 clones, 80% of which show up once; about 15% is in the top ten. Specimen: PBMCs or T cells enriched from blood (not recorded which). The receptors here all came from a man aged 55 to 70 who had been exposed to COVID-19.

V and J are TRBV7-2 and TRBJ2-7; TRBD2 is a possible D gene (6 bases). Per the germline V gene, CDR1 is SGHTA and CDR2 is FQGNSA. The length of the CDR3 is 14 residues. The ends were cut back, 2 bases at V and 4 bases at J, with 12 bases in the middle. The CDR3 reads CASSLRGSIYEQYF. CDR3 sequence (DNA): TGTGCCAGCAGCTTACGGGGGAGTATTTACGAGCAGTACTTC.

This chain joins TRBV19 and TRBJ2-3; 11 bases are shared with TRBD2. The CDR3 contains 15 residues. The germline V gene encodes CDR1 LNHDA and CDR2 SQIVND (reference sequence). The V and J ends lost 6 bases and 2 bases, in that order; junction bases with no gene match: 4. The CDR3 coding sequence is TGTGCCAGTAGCCCGGGACTAGCGGACACAGATACGCAGTATTTT. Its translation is CASSPGLADTDTQYF.

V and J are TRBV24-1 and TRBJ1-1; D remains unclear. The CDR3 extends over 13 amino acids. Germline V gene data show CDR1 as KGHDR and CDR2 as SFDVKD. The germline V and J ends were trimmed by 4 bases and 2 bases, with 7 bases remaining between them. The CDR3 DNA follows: TGTGCCACCAGTGACCCGGGAAACACTGAAGCTTTCTTT. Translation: CATSDPGNTEAFF.

CDR3 in amino acids: CASRSQGAQTQYF. The DNA of the CDR3 is TGTGCCAGCAGGTCGCAGGGGGCCCAGACCCAGTACTTC. This chain connects TRBV27 to TRBJ2-5; 8 nucleotides agree with TRBD1. CDR1 is MNHEY and CDR2 is SMNVEV in the germline V gene (reference sequence). Trimming cost V 6 bases and J 6 bases; bases outside gene matches: 6. The CDR3 is made up of 13 amino acids.

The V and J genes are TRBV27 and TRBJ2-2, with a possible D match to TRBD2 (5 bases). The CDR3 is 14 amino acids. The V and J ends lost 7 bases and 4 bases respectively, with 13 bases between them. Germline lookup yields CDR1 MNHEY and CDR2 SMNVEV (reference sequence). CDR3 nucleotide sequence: TGTGCCAGCACCCTTAGTCGGGGCACCGGGGAGCTGTTTTTT. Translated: CASTLSRGTGELFF.

The DNA for the CDR3 is TGTGCCAGCAGGGGAGGACAGGGGAGGTTTGATACGCAGTATTTT. Translation gives CASRGGQGRFDTQYF. V is TRBV2 and J is TRBJ2-3; 9 nucleotides agree with TRBD1. Germline V gene lookup returns CDR1 SNHLY and CDR2 FYNNEI. V lost 6 bases to trimming and J lost 6 bases; unmatched junction nucleotides: 10. The CDR3 sequence is 15 residues long. The entire variable domain, with the rest obtained from reference TRBV2 and TRBJ2-3, is as follows: EPEVTQTPSHQVTQMGQEVILRCVPISNHLYFYWYRQILGQKVEFLVSFYNNEISEKSEIFDDQFSVERPDGSNFTLKIRSTKLEDSAMYFCASRGGQGRFDTQYFGPGTRLTVL.

CDR3 sequence reads: CASSPPGQGGQPQHF. The CDR3 DNA is TGTGCCAGTAGTCCCCCGGGGCAGGGAGGCCAGCCCCAGCATTTT. The chain uses TRBV19 and TRBJ1-5; D perhaps matches TRBD1 (5 bases). Germline CDR1 and CDR2: LNHDA and SQIVND (reference sequence). V was pared by 5 bases and J by 7 bases, with 18 bases between. The CDR3 runs to 15 residues.

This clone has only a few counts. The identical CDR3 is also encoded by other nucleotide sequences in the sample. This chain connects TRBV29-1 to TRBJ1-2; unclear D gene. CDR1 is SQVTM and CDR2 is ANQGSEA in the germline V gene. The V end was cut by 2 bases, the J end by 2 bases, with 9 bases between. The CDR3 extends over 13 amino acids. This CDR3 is CSVESGSNYGYTF. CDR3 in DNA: TGCAGCGTTGAATCGGGGTCCAACTATGGCTACACCTTC.

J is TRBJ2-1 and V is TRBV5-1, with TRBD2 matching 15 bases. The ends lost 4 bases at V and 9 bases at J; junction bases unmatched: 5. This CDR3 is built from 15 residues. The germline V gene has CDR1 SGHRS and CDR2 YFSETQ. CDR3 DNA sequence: TGCGCCAGCAGCCACGGACTAGCGGGAGGGGGTGAGCAGTTCTTC. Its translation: CASSHGLAGGGEQFF.

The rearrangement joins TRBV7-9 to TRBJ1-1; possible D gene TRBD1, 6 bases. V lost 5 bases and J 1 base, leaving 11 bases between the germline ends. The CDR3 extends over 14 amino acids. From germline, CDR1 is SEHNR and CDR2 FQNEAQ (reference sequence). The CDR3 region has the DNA TGTGCCAGCAGCCAACAAGGGGGGAACACTGAAGCTTTCTTT. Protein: CASSQQGGNTEAFF. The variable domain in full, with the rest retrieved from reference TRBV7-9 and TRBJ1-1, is DTGVSQNPRHKITKRGQNVTFRCDPISEHNRLYWYRQTLGQGPEFLTYFQNEAQLEKSRLLSDRFSAERPKGSFSTLEIQRTEQGDSAMYLCASSQQGGNTEAFFGQGTRLTVV.

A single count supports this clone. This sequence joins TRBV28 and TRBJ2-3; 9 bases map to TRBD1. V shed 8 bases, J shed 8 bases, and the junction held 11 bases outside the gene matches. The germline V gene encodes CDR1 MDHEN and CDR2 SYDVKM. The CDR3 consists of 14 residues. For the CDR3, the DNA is TGTGCCAGCCGGACCGGGACAGGGATCGTTACGCAGTATTTT. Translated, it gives CASRTGTGIVTQYF.

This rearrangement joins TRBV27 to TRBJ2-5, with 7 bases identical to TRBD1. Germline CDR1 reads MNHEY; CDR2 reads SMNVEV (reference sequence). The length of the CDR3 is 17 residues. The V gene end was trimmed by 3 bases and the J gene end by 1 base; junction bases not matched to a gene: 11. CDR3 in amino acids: CASSFHPDRSPQETQYF. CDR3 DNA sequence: TGTGCCAGCAGTTTCCACCCGGACAGGTCGCCCCAAGAGACCCAGTACTTC.

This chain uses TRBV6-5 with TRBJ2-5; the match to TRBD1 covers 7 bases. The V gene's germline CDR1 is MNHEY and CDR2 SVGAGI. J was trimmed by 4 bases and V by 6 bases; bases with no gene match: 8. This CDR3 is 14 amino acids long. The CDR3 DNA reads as TGTGCCAGCAGATCGACAGGGTTAGCAGAGACCCAGTACTTC. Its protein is CASRSTGLAETQYF.